Detailed here is one T cell receptor (beta chain). Sequencing was performed with immunoSEQ multiplex PCR; in TCRdb, only in-frame clones are kept and a portion is missing. Of around 28,000 clones listed, approximately 91% are singletons. This record comes from a study of control samples from healthy donors and cancer patients. The V gene's germline CDR1 is LNHDA and CDR2 SQIVND (reference sequence). V lost 7 bases, J lost 6 bases, and 10 bases lay in between. The length of the CDR3 is 12 residues. Input material: PBMCs. The source of this sequence is a man aged 50 to 59 with lung cancer. The rearrangement joins TRBV19 to TRBJ1-5; D remains ambiguous. CDR3 residues: CASTRAGQPQHF. Here the CDR3 DNA reads TGTGCCAGTACCCGAGCGGGTCAGCCCCAGCATTTT.